This T cell receptor beta chain was documented in a study of T cell repertoires in cytomegalovirus infection (dated by TCRdb to between 2018 and 2021). General notes on the study: Donor HLA type was relevant to the analysis, as public TCR beta signatures indicated carriage of CMV infection together with the matching HLA type. The research as a whole found: The ex vivo response was dominated by HLA-C-restricted CMV-specific TCR beta clonotypes, which also provided the single most frequent clonotype in two of eight donors. In both this cohort and an independent cohort of under 450 donors, the cumulative frequency of public TCR beta family members distinguished carriers of CMV infection plus the relevant HLA type.

As to this clonotype: What antigen it recognizes has not been identified. Base qualities were left out, and no much larger clone turns up one base away.

The sequencer was an Illumina HiSeq 1500. TCRdb took the public reads, trimmed them with fastp at Q25, ran MiXCR for clone calling and kept in-frame beta chains. Here each entry gathers all rows of one CDR3 protein and keeps the most common genes and DNA. The sample table lists over 300,000 distinct CDR3 sequences, 8% to 10% of them with a count of one. 3.5% to 4.5% of the sample is taken by the ten largest. This clonotype was sampled from a human donor in good health (CMV status not recorded). Some clones in this sample may be carry-over from other donors' samples. Sample: PBMCs.

The DNA reads TGTGCCAGCAGCTTAGTCCCCAGGGGGGCTAGGGACACCGGGGAGCTGTTTTTT. It specifies CASSLVPRGARDTGELFF. This chain joins TRBV11-2 to TRBJ2-2; the D gene is perhaps TRBD1, from 7 matching bases. The CDR3 contains 18 residues, cysteine and phenylalanine counted. Just the 54-base CDR3 DNA is kept, in frame starting at base 1. V is pared back by 1 base and J by 3 bases, with 18 bases lying between the germline termini. CDR1 and CDR2, per the germline V gene, are SGHAT and FQNNGV.